Listed below are T cell receptor beta chains from one sample, sequenced in a study of T cell changes during pregnancy in multiple sclerosis. Assay: immunoSEQ multiplex PCR; the TCRdb copy retains only in-frame clones and omits some. The sample yields some 40,000 clones, around nine tenths seen once. The sequencing used CD4+ T cells from peripheral blood mononuclear cells, collected in the first trimester of pregnancy. Receptor source: a female donor with multiple sclerosis, enrolled in a pregnancy study. Each CDR3 is given with its conserved first and last residue. Each record gives: clone size, V gene, D gene, J gene, CDR3 protein, CDR3 DNA. The D gene is left open where the match is weak. A clone size is listed for some rows: how often the clone was seen (once, few, many), or a class if it is expanded.

clone size: once
V gene: TRBV11-2
D gene: .
J gene: TRBJ1-2
CDR3 protein: CASSSLTGIYGYTF
CDR3 DNA: TGTGCCAGCAGCTCACTAACAGGGATCTATGGCTACACCTTC

clone size: .
V gene: TRBV15
D gene: .
J gene: TRBJ1-2
CDR3 protein: CATSRDRGGSYGYTF
CDR3 DNA: TGTGCCACCAGCAGAGACAGGGGCGGATCGTATGGCTACACCTTC

clone size: .
V gene: TRBV5-1
D gene: TRBD1
J gene: TRBJ2-1
CDR3 protein: CASSPYRGRVNNEQFF
CDR3 DNA: TGCGCCAGCAGCCCTTACAGGGGGCGGGTGAACAATGAGCAGTTCTTC

clone size: .
V gene: TRBV23-1
D gene: TRBD2
J gene: TRBJ2-1
CDR3 protein: CARPLAGIYNEQFF
CDR3 DNA: TGCGCCAGGCCCCTAGCGGGTATTTACAATGAGCAGTTCTTC

clone size: .
V gene: TRBV21-1
D gene: .
J gene: TRBJ2-1
CDR3 protein: CASSKILVRFQGSYPYNEQFF
CDR3 DNA: TGTGCCAGCAGCAAAATTCTAGTCAGGTTCCAGGGAAGTTACCCCTACAATGAGCAGTTCTTC

clone size: few
V gene: TRBV10-3
D gene: TRBD1
J gene: TRBJ1-5
CDR3 protein: CAISEGRGRGEPQHF
CDR3 DNA: TGTGCCATCAGTGAGGGCAGGGGGCGCGGGGAGCCCCAGCATTTT

clone size: .
V gene: TRBV28
D gene: TRBD1
J gene: TRBJ2-2
CDR3 protein: CASLFRTGNTGELFF
CDR3 DNA: TGTGCCAGCCTATTCCGGACAGGGAACACCGGGGAGCTGTTTTTT

clone size: .
V gene: TRBV7-6
D gene: TRBD2
J gene: TRBJ2-3
CDR3 protein: CASSFSSGSPTDTQYF
CDR3 DNA: TGTGCCAGCAGCTTCTCAAGCGGGAGTCCCACAGATACGCAGTATTTT

clone size: .
V gene: TRBV9
D gene: .
J gene: TRBJ2-2
CDR3 protein: CASSVAPGRGGELFF
CDR3 DNA: TGTGCCAGCAGCGTAGCGCCGGGCCGGGGCGGGGAGCTGTTTTTT

clone size: .
V gene: TRBV7-9
D gene: TRBD2
J gene: TRBJ2-3
CDR3 protein: CASRDRTRVSTDTQYF
CDR3 DNA: TGTGCCAGCAGGGATCGGACTAGAGTGTCCACAGATACGCAGTATTTT

clone size: once
V gene: TRBV28
D gene: .
J gene: TRBJ2-3
CDR3 protein: CASSFFGRDTQYF
CDR3 DNA: TGTGCCAGCAGTTTCTTCGGTAGAGATACGCAGTATTTT

clone size: .
V gene: TRBV18
D gene: TRBD1
J gene: TRBJ2-1
CDR3 protein: CASSPPRVQGSSYNEQFF
CDR3 DNA: TGTGCCAGCTCACCACCGAGGGTACAGGGGAGCTCCTACAATGAGCAGTTCTTC

clone size: once
V gene: TRBV19
D gene: TRBD2
J gene: TRBJ2-3
CDR3 protein: CASSIFSSGGTDTQYF
CDR3 DNA: TGTGCCAGTAGTATTTTCTCTAGCGGGGGCACAGATACGCAGTATTTT

clone size: .
V gene: TRBV19
D gene: .
J gene: TRBJ2-1
CDR3 protein: CASSHGQVYNEQFF
CDR3 DNA: TGTGCCAGTAGTCATGGACAAGTATACAATGAGCAGTTCTTC

clone size: .
V gene: TRBV27
D gene: .
J gene: TRBJ1-2
CDR3 protein: CASSYRGRDGYTF
CDR3 DNA: TGTGCCAGCAGTTATCGGGGGAGGGATGGCTACACCTTC

clone size: .
V gene: TRBV7-9
D gene: .
J gene: TRBJ2-1
CDR3 protein: CAIPGSDNEQFF
CDR3 DNA: TGTGCCATCCCGGGGTCCGACAATGAGCAGTTCTTC

clone size: .
V gene: TRBV7-2
D gene: TRBD2
J gene: TRBJ2-5
CDR3 protein: CASSHPGGPRVETQYF
CDR3 DNA: TGTGCCAGCAGTCACCCGGGGGGGCCCAGGGTAGAGACCCAGTACTTC

clone size: .
V gene: TRBV28
D gene: TRBD1
J gene: TRBJ2-5
CDR3 protein: CASSDGTGEETQYF
CDR3 DNA: TGTGCCAGCAGTGACGGGACAGGGGAAGAGACCCAGTACTTC

clone size: .
V gene: TRBV2
D gene: .
J gene: TRBJ2-7
CDR3 protein: CASGGTFFEQYF
CDR3 DNA: TGTGCCAGCGGGGGGACTTTCTTCGAGCAGTACTTC

clone size: .
V gene: TRBV5-1
D gene: TRBD2
J gene: TRBJ2-3
CDR3 protein: CASSLALGGGRDTQYF
CDR3 DNA: TGCGCCAGCAGCTTGGCCCTCGGGGGAGGGAGAGATACGCAGTATTTT

clone size: .
V gene: TRBV7-2
D gene: .
J gene: TRBJ2-5
CDR3 protein: CASSSGTKETQYF
CDR3 DNA: TGTGCCAGCAGCTCCGGGACAAAGGAGACCCAGTACTTC

clone size: .
V gene: TRBV2
D gene: TRBD1
J gene: TRBJ2-5
CDR3 protein: CASERNRGRGETQYF
CDR3 DNA: TGTGCCAGTGAAAGAAACAGGGGGCGAGGGGAGACCCAGTACTTC

clone size: once
V gene: TRBV4-2
D gene: TRBD1
J gene: TRBJ2-3
CDR3 protein: CASSQDRGQADTQYF
CDR3 DNA: TGTGCCAGCAGCCAAGACAGGGGGCAGGCAGATACGCAGTATTTT

clone size: .
V gene: TRBV5-1
D gene: .
J gene: TRBJ2-3
CDR3 protein: CASRREATMGGTDTQYF
CDR3 DNA: TGCGCCAGCAGGAGGGAGGCTACCATGGGAGGTACAGATACGCAGTATTTT

clone size: .
V gene: TRBV18
D gene: .
J gene: TRBJ1-1
CDR3 protein: CASSPQGLDAFF
CDR3 DNA: TGTGCCAGCTCCCCCCAGGGGCTAGATGCTTTCTTT

clone size: .
V gene: TRBV5-1
D gene: TRBD2
J gene: TRBJ2-7
CDR3 protein: CASSLGERGEQYF
CDR3 DNA: TGCGCCAGCAGCTTGGGGGAGCGGGGGGAGCAGTACTTC

clone size: .
V gene: TRBV7-9
D gene: .
J gene: TRBJ2-5
CDR3 protein: CASSLAAGLRGQETQYF
CDR3 DNA: TGTGCCAGCAGCTTAGCGGCAGGACTGCGGGGACAAGAGACCCAGTACTTC

clone size: .
V gene: TRBV5-4
D gene: .
J gene: TRBJ2-3
CDR3 protein: CASSAISNTDTQYF
CDR3 DNA: TGTGCCAGCAGCGCGATTAGCAACACAGATACGCAGTATTTT

clone size: .
V gene: TRBV9
D gene: TRBD1
J gene: TRBJ2-3
CDR3 protein: CASSVRTGLSDTQYF
CDR3 DNA: TGTGCCAGCAGCGTAAGGACAGGGCTTTCAGATACGCAGTATTTT

clone size: .
V gene: TRBV5-4
D gene: TRBD2
J gene: TRBJ2-3
CDR3 protein: CASKAGAGAGTDTQYF
CDR3 DNA: TGTGCCAGCAAAGCGGGGGCGGGAGCTGGCACAGATACGCAGTATTTT

clone size: .
V gene: TRBV4-1
D gene: .
J gene: TRBJ1-5
CDR3 protein: CASSQPGRRDGSNQPQHF
CDR3 DNA: TGCGCCAGCAGCCAACCTGGAAGGCGGGACGGTAGCAATCAGCCCCAGCATTTT

clone size: .
V gene: TRBV2
D gene: TRBD1
J gene: TRBJ1-2
CDR3 protein: CASSPHQTGISYGYTF
CDR3 DNA: TGTGCCAGCAGCCCTCATCAGACAGGGATAAGTTATGGCTACACCTTC

clone size: .
V gene: TRBV6-5
D gene: .
J gene: TRBJ2-1
CDR3 protein: CASSYSAGGTYNEQFF
CDR3 DNA: TGTGCCAGCAGTTACTCGGCCGGCGGCACCTACAATGAGCAGTTCTTC

clone size: .
V gene: TRBV5-1
D gene: TRBD2
J gene: TRBJ2-1
CDR3 protein: CASSRTSGSSRASYNEQFF
CDR3 DNA: TGCGCCAGCAGCCGGACTAGCGGGTCCTCACGGGCCTCCTACAATGAGCAGTTCTTC

clone size: .
V gene: TRBV15
D gene: TRBD1
J gene: TRBJ2-7
CDR3 protein: CATSREKVRTGDEQYF
CDR3 DNA: TGTGCCACCAGCAGAGAAAAAGTTAGGACAGGGGACGAGCAGTACTTC

clone size: .
V gene: TRBV6-5
D gene: .
J gene: TRBJ2-4
CDR3 protein: CASSIRESPHIQYF
CDR3 DNA: TGTGCCAGCAGTATCCGGGAATCCCCCCACATTCAGTACTTC

clone size: .
V gene: TRBV7-2
D gene: .
J gene: TRBJ2-1
CDR3 protein: CASSFNSIWSINEQFF
CDR3 DNA: TGTGCCAGCAGCTTTAATTCTATTTGGTCAATCAATGAGCAGTTCTTC

clone size: .
V gene: TRBV15
D gene: TRBD1
J gene: TRBJ2-7
CDR3 protein: CATSTDRGRGIKYEQYF
CDR3 DNA: TGTGCCACCAGCACCGACAGAGGCAGGGGGATAAAATACGAGCAGTACTTC

clone size: once
V gene: TRBV29-1
D gene: .
J gene: TRBJ1-1
CDR3 protein: CSVSLGGNTEAFF
CDR3 DNA: TGCAGCGTCTCACTCGGGGGGAACACTGAAGCTTTCTTT

clone size: .
V gene: TRBV4-2
D gene: TRBD1
J gene: TRBJ1-1
CDR3 protein: CASSQGDRENTEAFF
CDR3 DNA: TGTGCCAGCAGCCAGGGGGACAGGGAGAACACTGAAGCTTTCTTT

clone size: .
V gene: TRBV10-3
D gene: TRBD2
J gene: TRBJ2-5
CDR3 protein: CAISETGTSGEETQYF
CDR3 DNA: TGTGCCATCAGTGAGACCGGGACTAGCGGGGAAGAGACCCAGTACTTC

clone size: .
V gene: TRBV30
D gene: TRBD2
J gene: TRBJ2-6
CDR3 protein: CAWSVLGGTGANVLTF
CDR3 DNA: TGTGCCTGGAGTGTACTGGGAGGGACCGGGGCCAACGTCCTGACTTTC

clone size: .
V gene: TRBV9
D gene: TRBD1
J gene: TRBJ1-2
CDR3 protein: CASSVPGQGYYGYTF
CDR3 DNA: TGTGCCAGCAGCGTCCCGGGACAGGGTTACTATGGCTACACCTTC

clone size: .
V gene: TRBV28
D gene: .
J gene: TRBJ1-1
CDR3 protein: CASSLTVPTEAFF
CDR3 DNA: TGTGCCAGCAGTTTAACGGTCCCCACTGAAGCTTTCTTT

clone size: .
V gene: TRBV5-4
D gene: .
J gene: TRBJ2-3
CDR3 protein: CASSLAGGHSTDTQYF
CDR3 DNA: TGTGCCAGCAGCTTGGCCGGGGGTCATAGCACAGATACGCAGTATTTT

clone size: .
V gene: TRBV11-3
D gene: TRBD1
J gene: TRBJ2-5
CDR3 protein: CASSPYPTGGQYF
CDR3 DNA: TGTGCCAGCAGCCCTTACCCGACAGGGGGCCAGTACTTC

clone size: .
V gene: TRBV29-1
D gene: .
J gene: TRBJ1-1
CDR3 protein: CSASDRANTEAFF
CDR3 DNA: TGCAGCGCGTCGGACAGAGCGAACACTGAAGCTTTCTTT

clone size: .
V gene: TRBV15
D gene: .
J gene: TRBJ2-1
CDR3 protein: CATSSGAGWVRGYNEQFF
CDR3 DNA: TGTGCCACCAGCAGCGGGGCGGGTTGGGTACGGGGGTACAATGAGCAGTTCTTC

clone size: .
V gene: TRBV18
D gene: TRBD2
J gene: TRBJ2-5
CDR3 protein: CASSPTLGLADWETQYF
CDR3 DNA: TGTGCCAGCTCACCCACCTTAGGACTAGCGGACTGGGAGACCCAGTACTTC

clone size: .
V gene: TRBV5-6
D gene: .
J gene: TRBJ2-5
CDR3 protein: CASSFRSERGTQYF
CDR3 DNA: TGTGCCAGCAGCTTTCGGTCCGAACGCGGGACCCAGTACTTC

clone size: .
V gene: TRBV30
D gene: .
J gene: TRBJ1-2
CDR3 protein: CAWDRSLYGYTF
CDR3 DNA: TGTGCCTGGGACAGGTCCTTGTATGGCTACACCTTC

clone size: .
V gene: TRBV7-2
D gene: TRBD1
J gene: TRBJ2-3
CDR3 protein: CASSSRTGLSTDTQYF
CDR3 DNA: TGTGCCAGCAGCTCCAGGACAGGGCTTAGCACAGATACGCAGTATTTT

clone size: .
V gene: TRBV5-4
D gene: .
J gene: TRBJ2-5
CDR3 protein: CASSPPPAGQETQYF
CDR3 DNA: TGTGCCAGCAGCCCCCCGCCAGCAGGGCAAGAGACCCAGTACTTC

clone size: .
V gene: TRBV19
D gene: .
J gene: TRBJ2-7
CDR3 protein: CASSIDRSYEQYF
CDR3 DNA: TGTGCCAGTAGTATAGACCGGTCCTACGAGCAGTACTTC